This paragraph reports one T cell receptor (beta chain). This entry comes from a study of patients and donors after allogeneic stem cell transplantation. V lost 5 bases and J 5 bases, leaving 16 bases between the germline ends. The germline V gene has CDR1 MNHEY and CDR2 SVGEGT. This CDR3 has 14 residues. TCRdb analysed the RT-PCR reads with MiXCR anew, one entry per CDR3 protein. Among 150,000 to 200,000 distinct CDR3 sequences listed, about 29% were seen once. The clonotype originates from a human donor who was either an allogeneic HSCT recipient or a stem cell or donor lymphocyte infusion donor (not recorded which). It is not recorded whose cells these are; they may come from a transplant donor. The V and J genes are TRBV6-2 or TRBV6-3 and TRBJ2-7; D ambiguous. The sample was blood, either unsorted or a sorted T cell fraction (not recorded which). The CDR3 DNA reads as TGTGCCAGCAGTCGCGGTACCAAGCTCAACGAGCAGTACTTC. This codes for CASSRGTKLNEQYF.